A selection of T cell receptor beta chains follows, all from one sample in a study of blood T cell repertoires in COVID-19. Repertoires were generated with immunoSEQ multiplex PCR, while TCRdb's copy carries only in-frame clones and drops some. The table has 100,000 to 150,000 clones, around 80% seen once; the top ten hold about 18%. Material: peripheral blood. The receptor set was obtained from a man between 25 and 39 years old with COVID-19, enrolled during active disease. CDR3s include the opening cysteine and the closing phenylalanine or tryptophan. The D gene is left open where the match is weak. Some rows have no size entry. The others give once, few or many, or a class for an expanded clone.

TGTGCCAGCAGCACAACAAGTCCGGGACTGACCTACAATGAGCAGTTCTTC	CASSTTSPGLTYNEQFF	TRBJ2-1	-	TRBV7-6	17	-
TGTGCCAGCAGTTTGGGACAGGCCCATGAAAAACTGTTTTTT	CASSLGQAHEKLFF	TRBJ1-4	TRBD1	TRBV28	14	-
TGTGCCAGTAGTATAGAGACGGGGGGTAGCAATCAGCCCCAGCATTTT	CASSIETGGSNQPQHF	TRBJ1-5	-	TRBV19	16	-
TGTGCCAGCAGCTCGACCGGGACAGGGGAGACCCAGTACTTC	CASSSTGTGETQYF	TRBJ2-5	TRBD1	TRBV7-2	14	few
TGTGCCAGCAGTTCCCAACAGGGGGATGATACGCAGTATTTT	CASSSQQGDDTQYF	TRBJ2-3	TRBD1	TRBV28	14	once
TGTGCCAGCAGTCAATTAGGGAGCTCGGAACTGTTTTTT	CASSQLGSSELFF	TRBJ1-4	-	TRBV6-5	13	-
TGTGCCAGCAGCTTAGGCACTAGCGGGGGATTCCAAGAGACCCAGTACTTC	CASSLGTSGGFQETQYF	TRBJ2-5	TRBD2	TRBV11-3	17	-
TGTGCCAGTAGTCCCCGCGGACAGGGGAGTCAGCCCCAGCATTTT	CASSPRGQGSQPQHF	TRBJ1-5	TRBD1	TRBV19	15	once
TGTGCCAGCAGTGTCGGGACAGGGGCCGAGCAGTACTTC	CASSVGTGAEQYF	TRBJ2-7	TRBD1	TRBV6-2/TRBV6-3	13	-
TGTGCCAGCAGCTTACAACCGCAGGGGGACACTGAAGCTTTCTTT	CASSLQPQGDTEAFF	TRBJ1-1	TRBD1	TRBV5-4	15	-
TGTGCCAGCACCGGACGGGGAAGCTCCTACAATGAGCAGTTCTTC	CASTGRGSSYNEQFF	TRBJ2-1	-	TRBV28	15	few
TGCGCCAGCAGCCAAGATGACAGGGCATGGTATGGCTACACCTTC	CASSQDDRAWYGYTF	TRBJ1-2	TRBD1	TRBV4-1	15	-
TGCGCCAGCAGCTTGGTAAGGGACACCTACGAGCAGTACTTC	CASSLVRDTYEQYF	TRBJ2-7	-	TRBV5-1	14	-
TGTGCCAGCGGGAGACTAGCGGGAGAGACCGGGGAGCTGTTTTTT	CASGRLAGETGELFF	TRBJ2-2	TRBD2	TRBV7-9	15	-
TGTGCCAGCAGCGGCACGGGACTAGCGGGAGGGCCGGTTTATGAGCAGTTCTTC	CASSGTGLAGGPVYEQFF	TRBJ2-1	TRBD2	TRBV7-2	18	-
TGTGCCACCAGCAGAGATCAGGGGACGGGAAACTATGGCTACACCTTC	CATSRDQGTGNYGYTF	TRBJ1-2	-	TRBV15	16	-
TGTGCCACCAGTGAAACAGGGGGCGCGGGGGAGACCCAGTACTTC	CATSETGGAGETQYF	TRBJ2-5	TRBD1	TRBV24-1	15	once
TGTGCCAGCATCCCCACTCTAGGTGATACCGGGGAGCTGTTTTTT	CASIPTLGDTGELFF	TRBJ2-2	-	TRBV7-2	15	-
TGCGCCAGCAGCGTCGGGACAGGGGGCTATGGCTACACCTTC	CASSVGTGGYGYTF	TRBJ1-2	TRBD1	TRBV5-1	14	many
TGCGCCAGCAGCTTGACAGGGCCTAGCTCTGGAAACACCATATATTTT	CASSLTGPSSGNTIYF	TRBJ1-3	-	TRBV5-1	16	-
TGTGCCAGCAGCTACAGCCCTTCTGGGGCCAACGTCCTGACTTTC	CASSYSPSGANVLTF	TRBJ2-6	-	TRBV5-4	15	-
TGTGCCAGCAGCCCGCTAGAAAATCAAGAGACCCAGTACTTC	CASSPLENQETQYF	TRBJ2-5	-	TRBV9	14	-
TGTGCCAGCAGCCAACCACCGGGACTGCCACGGGAATCTGGAAACACCATATATTTT	CASSQPPGLPRESGNTIYF	TRBJ1-3	-	TRBV4-2	19	-
TGTGCCTGGGGAGACAGGCCCTATGGCTACACCTTC	CAWGDRPYGYTF	TRBJ1-2	-	TRBV30	12	-
TGCGCCAGCAGTAGCGGGATGGATTTGTACCAAGAGACCCAGTACTTC	CASSSGMDLYQETQYF	TRBJ2-5	TRBD2	TRBV10-2	16	-
TGTGCCAGCAGCTTAGATGGAGTGTCACGTGAGGTGTACGAGCAGTACTTC	CASSLDGVSREVYEQYF	TRBJ2-7	-	TRBV11-2	17	-
TGTGCCACCAGGAGGACTAGCGGGAGGGATACGCAGTATTTT	CATRRTSGRDTQYF	TRBJ2-3	TRBD2	TRBV24-1	14	-
TGTGCCAGCACATTTCCCCGGGGGAACAGGATCACCTATGGCTACACCTTC	CASTFPRGNRITYGYTF	TRBJ1-2	-	TRBV2	17	-
TGCGCCAGCAGCCAAGATCGTTGGGCAGGGATTGGAAACACCATATATTTT	CASSQDRWAGIGNTIYF	TRBJ1-3	-	TRBV4-1	17	-
TGCGCCAGCAGCCCTTTGAGGGAGGGCCAAGAGACCCAGTACTTC	CASSPLREGQETQYF	TRBJ2-5	TRBD2	TRBV5-1	15	once
TGTGCCAGCAGCCCTACAGGGGCCAGCAATCAGCCCCAGCATTTT	CASSPTGASNQPQHF	TRBJ1-5	TRBD1	TRBV3-1/TRBV3-2	15	few
TGTGCCAGCAGCTATGTGGGCTTTAGCAATCAGCCCCAGCATTTT	CASSYVGFSNQPQHF	TRBJ1-5	-	TRBV6-2/TRBV6-3	15	-
TGTGCCAGCACCACGCCCGGGACAGCGAACACTGAAGCTTTCTTT	CASTTPGTANTEAFF	TRBJ1-1	TRBD1	TRBV27	15	-
TGTTCCTCCGGGGGGGGACAGAAATATGGCTACACCTTC	CSSGGGQKYGYTF	TRBJ1-2	TRBD1	TRBV9	13	-
TGTGCCACCAGCAGAGGCGGGTCGGGGACAGAGAATGAAAAACTGTTTTTT	CATSRGGSGTENEKLFF	TRBJ1-4	TRBD1	TRBV15	17	-
TGTGCCAGCAGCTTGTCGCCAGGGGGCTACTATGGCTACACCTTC	CASSLSPGGYYGYTF	TRBJ1-2	TRBD1	TRBV5-4	15	-
TGTGCCAGCAGCCCATCCGGGGGTTCCTACGAGCAGTACTTC	CASSPSGGSYEQYF	TRBJ2-7	-	TRBV6-5	14	-
TGTGCCAGCAGGGGGGTTAGCGGGAGGGCCTACGAGCAGTACTTC	CASRGVSGRAYEQYF	TRBJ2-7	TRBD2	TRBV28	15	-
TGTGCCAGCAGTTCAGCGAACACCGGGGAGCTGTTTTTT	CASSSANTGELFF	TRBJ2-2	-	TRBV6-6	13	-
TGTGCCAGCTCAAGAACCGGGGAAAACACTGAAGCTTTCTTT	CASSRTGENTEAFF	TRBJ1-1	-	TRBV18	14	once
TGTGCCAGCAGTTTATCCGGGCAGGGGTCCTACGAGCAGTACTTC	CASSLSGQGSYEQYF	TRBJ2-7	-	TRBV27	15	-
TGTGCCAGCAGTATCCTGGACAGTGCGCAAGAGACCCAGTACTTC	CASSILDSAQETQYF	TRBJ2-5	-	TRBV6-5	15	-
TGTGCCAGCAGCCAAGGAACAGGGTTGGCAACCTACAATGAGCAGTTCTTC	CASSQGTGLATYNEQFF	TRBJ2-1	-	TRBV14	17	-
TGTGCCAGCACTCCGGGCCGACTAGACTGGCAGCCCCAGCATTTT	CASTPGRLDWQPQHF	TRBJ1-5	-	TRBV28	15	-
TGTGCCAGCAGCCGGGACAGGGTATCCTACAATGAGCAGTTCTTC	CASSRDRVSYNEQFF	TRBJ2-1	TRBD1	TRBV7-9	15	-
TGCGCCAGCAGTCAACCAGGGGGAATAGAGTACTTC	CASSQPGGIEYF	TRBJ2-5	TRBD1	TRBV23-1	12	-
TGTGCCAGCAGCTCTACCCCAGGGGTAGCAGAGACCCAGTACTTC	CASSSTPGVAETQYF	TRBJ2-5	-	TRBV7-9	15	once
TGTGCCAGCAGCGTAGGCATTTGGGGCTTGAACACTGAAGCTTTCTTT	CASSVGIWGLNTEAFF	TRBJ1-1	-	TRBV9	16	-